Reported below is one T cell receptor (beta chain). The record originates from a study of blood T cell repertoires in COVID-19. The protocol was immunoSEQ multiplex PCR, while the TCRdb copy is restricted to in-frame clones and leaves out a portion. The profile shows roughly 89,000 clones, roughly 80% of them singletons. CDR1 and CDR2 (germline): LNHDA, SQIVND (reference sequence). CDR3 length equals 14 residues. The V and J ends lost 4 bases and 7 bases respectively, with 16 bases between them. V usage is TRBV19 and J usage is TRBJ1-1; D possibly corresponds to TRBD1 (5 bases). This clonotype was obtained from a woman older than 75 with acute or convalescent COVID-19. Specimen: peripheral blood. The DNA of the CDR3 is TGTGCCAGTAGTAACTCACTCCGGGGGGGTGAAGCTTTCTTT. It yields the protein CASSNSLRGGEAFF. The entire variable domain, with the rest obtained from reference TRBV19 and TRBJ1-1, is as follows: DGGITQSPKYLFRKEGQNVTLSCEQNLNHDAMYWYRQDPGQGLRLIYYSQIVNDFQKGDIAEGYSVSREKKESFPLTVTSAQKNPTAFYLCASSNSLRGGEAFFGQGTRLTVV.